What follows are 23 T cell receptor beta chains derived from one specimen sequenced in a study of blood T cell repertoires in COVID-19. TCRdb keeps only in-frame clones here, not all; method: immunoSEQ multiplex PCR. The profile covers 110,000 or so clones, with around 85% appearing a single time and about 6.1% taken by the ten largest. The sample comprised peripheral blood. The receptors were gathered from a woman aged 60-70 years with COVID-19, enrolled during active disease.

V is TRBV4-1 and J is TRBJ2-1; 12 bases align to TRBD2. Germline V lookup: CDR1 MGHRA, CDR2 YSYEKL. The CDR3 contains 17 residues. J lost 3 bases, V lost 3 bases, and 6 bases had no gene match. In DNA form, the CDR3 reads TGCGCCAGCAGCCATCCCCGGACTAGCGGGGACTACAATGAGCAGTTCTTC. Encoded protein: CASSHPRTSGDYNEQFF.

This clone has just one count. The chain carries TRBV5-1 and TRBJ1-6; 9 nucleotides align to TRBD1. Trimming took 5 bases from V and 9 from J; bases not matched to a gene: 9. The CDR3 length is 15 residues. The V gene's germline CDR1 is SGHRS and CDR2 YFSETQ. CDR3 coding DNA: TGCGCCAGCAGTCGCTCACAGGGGGCTGGTTCACCCCTCCACTTT. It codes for CASSRSQGAGSPLHF.

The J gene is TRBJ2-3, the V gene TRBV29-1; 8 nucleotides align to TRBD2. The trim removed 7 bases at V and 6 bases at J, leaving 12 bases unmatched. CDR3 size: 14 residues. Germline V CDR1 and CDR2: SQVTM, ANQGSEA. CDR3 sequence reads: CSGGHSGVLDTQYF. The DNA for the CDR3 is TGCAGCGGGGGGCATAGCGGGGTTTTGGATACGCAGTATTTT.

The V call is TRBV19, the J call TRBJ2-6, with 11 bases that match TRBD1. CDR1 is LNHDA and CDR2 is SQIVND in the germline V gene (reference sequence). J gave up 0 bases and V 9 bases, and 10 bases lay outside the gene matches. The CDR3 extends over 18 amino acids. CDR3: CASMDRGLALSGANVLTF. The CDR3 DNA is TGTGCCAGCATGGACAGGGGGCTGGCTCTCTCTGGGGCCAACGTCCTGACTTTC.

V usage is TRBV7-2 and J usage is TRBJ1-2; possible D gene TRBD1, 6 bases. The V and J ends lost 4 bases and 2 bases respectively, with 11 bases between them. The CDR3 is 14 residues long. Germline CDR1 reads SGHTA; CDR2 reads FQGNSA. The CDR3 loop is CASSSDSMNYGYTF. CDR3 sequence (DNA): TGTGCCAGCAGCTCGGACAGTATGAACTATGGCTACACCTTC.

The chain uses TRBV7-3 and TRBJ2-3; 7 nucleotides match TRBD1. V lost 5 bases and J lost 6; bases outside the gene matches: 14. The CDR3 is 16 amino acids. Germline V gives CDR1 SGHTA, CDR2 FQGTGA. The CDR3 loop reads CASSPTRVGGGDTQYF. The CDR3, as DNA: TGTGCCAGCAGCCCGACGCGGGTAGGGGGCGGCGATACGCAGTATTTT.

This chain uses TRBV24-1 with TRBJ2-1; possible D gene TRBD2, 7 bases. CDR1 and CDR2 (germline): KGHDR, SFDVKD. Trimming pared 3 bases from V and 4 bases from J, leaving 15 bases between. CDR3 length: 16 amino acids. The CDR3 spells CATSDPVRGGYNEQFF. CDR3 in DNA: TGTGCCACCAGTGATCCTGTTAGGGGGGGGTACAATGAGCAGTTCTTC.

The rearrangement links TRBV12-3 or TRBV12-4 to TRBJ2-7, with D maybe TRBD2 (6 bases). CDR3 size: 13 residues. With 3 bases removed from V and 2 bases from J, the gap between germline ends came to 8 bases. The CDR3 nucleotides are TGTGCCAGCAGTTTCGGCGGGACCTACGAGCAGTACTTC. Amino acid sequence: CASSFGGTYEQYF.

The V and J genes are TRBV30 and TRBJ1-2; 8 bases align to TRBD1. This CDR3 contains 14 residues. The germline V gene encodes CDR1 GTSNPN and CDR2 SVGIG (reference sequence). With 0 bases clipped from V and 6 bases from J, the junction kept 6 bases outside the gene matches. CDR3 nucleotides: TGTGCCTGGAGTGTACTCACAGGGGGGGATGGCTACACCTTC. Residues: CAWSVLTGGDGYTF. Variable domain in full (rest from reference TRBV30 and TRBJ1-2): SQTIHQWPATLVQPVGSPLSLECTVEGTSNPNLYWYRQAAGRGLQLLFYSVGIGQISSEVPQNLSASRPQDRQFILSSKKLLLSDSGFYLCAWSVLTGGDGYTFGSGTRLTVV.

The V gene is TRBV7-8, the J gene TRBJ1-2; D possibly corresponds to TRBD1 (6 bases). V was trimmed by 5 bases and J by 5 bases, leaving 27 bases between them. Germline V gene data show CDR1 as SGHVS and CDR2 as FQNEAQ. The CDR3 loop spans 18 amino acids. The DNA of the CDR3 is TGTGCCAGCAGCAACCGGGACACTGAGAGCTCTGGATTTTATGGCTACACCTTC. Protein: CASSNRDTESSGFYGYTF. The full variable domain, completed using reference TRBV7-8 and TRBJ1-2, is GAGVSQSPRYKVAKRGQDVALRCDPISGHVSLFWYQQALGQGPEFLTYFQNEAQLDKSGLPSDRFFAERPEGSVSTLKIQRTQQEDSAVYLCASSNRDTESSGFYGYTFGSGTRLTVV.

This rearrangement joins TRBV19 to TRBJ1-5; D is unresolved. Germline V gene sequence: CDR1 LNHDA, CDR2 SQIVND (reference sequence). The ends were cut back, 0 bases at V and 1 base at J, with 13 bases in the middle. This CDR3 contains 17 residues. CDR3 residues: CASSIDLIGRSNQPQHF. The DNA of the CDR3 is TGTGCCAGTAGTATAGATCTCATAGGGAGGAGCAATCAGCCCCAGCATTTT. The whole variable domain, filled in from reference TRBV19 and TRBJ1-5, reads DGGITQSPKYLFRKEGQNVTLSCEQNLNHDAMYWYRQDPGQGLRLIYYSQIVNDFQKGDIAEGYSVSREKKESFPLTVTSAQKNPTAFYLCASSIDLIGRSNQPQHFGDGTRLSIL.

The CDR3, as DNA: TGCGCCAGCAGCCAAGAAACGGGGGAGGTCTACGAGCAGTACTTC. As protein: CASSQETGEVYEQYF. The chain recombines TRBV4-3 with TRBJ2-7, with a possible D match to TRBD2 (6 bases). Germline CDR1 and CDR2: LGHNA and YSLEER. The CDR3 has 15 residues. Trimming left V 0 bases short and J 3 bases short, with 12 bases between.

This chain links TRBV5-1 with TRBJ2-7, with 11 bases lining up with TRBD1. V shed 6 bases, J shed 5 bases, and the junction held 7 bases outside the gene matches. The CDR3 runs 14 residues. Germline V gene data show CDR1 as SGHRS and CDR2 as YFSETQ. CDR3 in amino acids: CASTSGTGGNEQYF. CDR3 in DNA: TGCGCCAGCACCTCCGGGACAGGGGGAAACGAGCAGTACTTC.

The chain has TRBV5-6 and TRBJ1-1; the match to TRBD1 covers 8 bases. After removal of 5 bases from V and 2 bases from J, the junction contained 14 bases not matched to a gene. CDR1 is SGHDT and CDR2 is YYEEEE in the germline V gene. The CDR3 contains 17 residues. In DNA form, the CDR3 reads TGTGCCAGCAGTCGGTTGTGGGGGACAGGAGGTAACACTGAAGCTTTCTTT. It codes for CASSRLWGTGGNTEAFF.

The CDR3 spells CASSLDYESGSYNEQFF. The CDR3 nucleotides read TGCGCCAGCAGCTTGGATTATGAGTCAGGCTCCTACAATGAGCAGTTCTTC. The chain joins TRBV5-1 to TRBJ2-1, with unresolved D. CDR3 length equals 17 residues. Germline V gives CDR1 SGHRS, CDR2 YFSETQ. V was clipped by 0 bases and J by 0 bases, with 13 bases between them.

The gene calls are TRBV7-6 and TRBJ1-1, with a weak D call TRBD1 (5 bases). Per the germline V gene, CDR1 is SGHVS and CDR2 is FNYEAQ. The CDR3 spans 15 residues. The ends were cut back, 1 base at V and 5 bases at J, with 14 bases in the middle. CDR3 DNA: TGTGCCAGCAGCTTAGAAGATGGCAGGGCGACTGAAGCTTTCTTT. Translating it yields CASSLEDGRATEAFF.

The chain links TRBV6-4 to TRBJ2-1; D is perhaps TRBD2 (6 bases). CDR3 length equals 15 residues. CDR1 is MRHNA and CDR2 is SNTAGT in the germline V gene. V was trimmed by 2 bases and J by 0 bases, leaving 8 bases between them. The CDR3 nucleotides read TGTGCCAGCAGTGACGACGGGGGCTCCTACAATGAGCAGTTCTTC. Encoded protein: CASSDDGGSYNEQFF.

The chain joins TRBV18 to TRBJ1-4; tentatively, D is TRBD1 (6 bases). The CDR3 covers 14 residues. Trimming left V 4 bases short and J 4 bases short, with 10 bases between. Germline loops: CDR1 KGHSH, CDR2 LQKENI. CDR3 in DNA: TGTGCCAGCTCACAGGGACAACTTAATGAAAAACTGTTTTTT. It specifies CASSQGQLNEKLFF. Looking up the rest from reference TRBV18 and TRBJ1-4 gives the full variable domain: NAGVMQNPRHLVRRRGQEARLRCSPMKGHSHVYWYRQLPEEGLKFMVYLQKENIIDESGMPKERFSAEFPKEGPSILRIQQVVRGDSAAYFCASSQGQLNEKLFFGSGTQLSVL.

The CDR3 sequence is CATSDPTDGTGELFF. CDR3 nucleotide sequence: TGTGCCACCAGTGATCCGACAGACGGCACCGGGGAGCTGTTTTTT. The chain links TRBV24-1 to TRBJ2-2, with D possibly TRBD1 on 5 matching bases. The CDR3 contains 15 residues. Trimming took off 3 bases at V and 4 bases at J, with 11 bases between the two ends. CDR1 and CDR2 from the germline V gene are KGHDR and SFDVKD.

The CDR3 DNA is TGTGCCAGCGGAGGGCGGCAGACTTACAATGAGCAGTTCTTC. It yields the protein CASGGRQTYNEQFF. This rearrangement joins TRBV11-2 to TRBJ2-1; tentative D call: TRBD2 (6 bases). Germline assignment: CDR1 SGHAT and CDR2 FQNNGV. The germline V and J ends were trimmed by 8 bases and 4 bases, with 15 bases remaining between them. The length of the CDR3 is 14 residues.

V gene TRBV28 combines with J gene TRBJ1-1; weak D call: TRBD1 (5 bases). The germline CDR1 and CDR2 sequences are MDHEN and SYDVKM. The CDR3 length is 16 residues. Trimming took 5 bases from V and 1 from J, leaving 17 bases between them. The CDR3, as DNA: TGTGCCAGCAGTCCCATGTCAGGGTGGGGGAACACTGAAGCTTTCTTT. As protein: CASSPMSGWGNTEAFF.

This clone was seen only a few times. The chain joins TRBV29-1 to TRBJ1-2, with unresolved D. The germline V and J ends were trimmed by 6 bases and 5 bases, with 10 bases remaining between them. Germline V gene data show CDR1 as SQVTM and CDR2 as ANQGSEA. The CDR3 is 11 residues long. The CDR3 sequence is CSVETRYGYTF. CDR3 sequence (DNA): TGCAGCGTCGAAACGAGGTATGGCTACACCTTC. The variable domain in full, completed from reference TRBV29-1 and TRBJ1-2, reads SAVISQKPSRDICQRGTSLTIQCQVDSQVTMMFWYRQQPGQSLTLIATANQGSEATYESGFVIDKFPISRPNLTFSTLTVSNMSPEDSSIYLCSVETRYGYTFGSGTRLTVV.

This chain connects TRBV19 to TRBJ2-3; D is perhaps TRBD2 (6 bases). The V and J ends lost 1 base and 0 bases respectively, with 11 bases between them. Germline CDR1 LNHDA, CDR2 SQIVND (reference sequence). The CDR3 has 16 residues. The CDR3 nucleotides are TGTGCCAGTAGTATAGCTTCGGGGGAAAGCACAGATACGCAGTATTTT. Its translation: CASSIASGESTDTQYF. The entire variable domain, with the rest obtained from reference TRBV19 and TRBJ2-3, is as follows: DGGITQSPKYLFRKEGQNVTLSCEQNLNHDAMYWYRQDPGQGLRLIYYSQIVNDFQKGDIAEGYSVSREKKESFPLTVTSAQKNPTAFYLCASSIASGESTDTQYFGPGTRLTVL.